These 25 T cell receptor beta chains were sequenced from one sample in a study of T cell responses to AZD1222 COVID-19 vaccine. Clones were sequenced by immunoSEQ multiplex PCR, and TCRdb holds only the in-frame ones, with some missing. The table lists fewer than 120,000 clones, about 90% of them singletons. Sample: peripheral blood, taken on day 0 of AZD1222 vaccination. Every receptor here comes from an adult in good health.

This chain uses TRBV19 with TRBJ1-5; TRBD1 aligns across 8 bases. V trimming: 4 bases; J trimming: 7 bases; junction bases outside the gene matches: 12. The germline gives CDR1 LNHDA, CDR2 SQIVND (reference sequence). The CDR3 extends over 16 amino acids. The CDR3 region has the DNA TGTGCCAGTAGTACCACGAGGACAGGGTGGGGGCAGCCCCAGCATTTT. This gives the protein CASSTTRTGWGQPQHF.

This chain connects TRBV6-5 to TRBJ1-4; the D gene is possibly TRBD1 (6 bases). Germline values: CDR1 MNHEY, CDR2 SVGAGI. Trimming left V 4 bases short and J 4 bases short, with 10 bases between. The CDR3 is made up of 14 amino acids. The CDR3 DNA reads TGTGCCAGCAGTTCAAGACAGGTTAATGAAAAACTGTTTTTT. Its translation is CASSSRQVNEKLFF.

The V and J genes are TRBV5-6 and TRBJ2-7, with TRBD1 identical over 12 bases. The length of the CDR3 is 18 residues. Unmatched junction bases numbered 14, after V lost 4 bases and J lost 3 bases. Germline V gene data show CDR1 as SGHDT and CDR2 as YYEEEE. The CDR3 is CASSPPGQGAFPRYEQYF. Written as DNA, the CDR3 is TGTGCCAGCAGCCCTCCGGGACAGGGGGCTTTTCCCCGCTACGAGCAGTACTTC. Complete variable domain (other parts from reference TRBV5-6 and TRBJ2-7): DAGVTQSPTHLIKTRGQQVTLRCSPKSGHDTVSWYQQALGQGPQFIFQYYEEEERQRGNFPDRFSGHQFPNYSSELNVNALLLGDSALYLCASSPPGQGAFPRYEQYFGPGTRLTVT.

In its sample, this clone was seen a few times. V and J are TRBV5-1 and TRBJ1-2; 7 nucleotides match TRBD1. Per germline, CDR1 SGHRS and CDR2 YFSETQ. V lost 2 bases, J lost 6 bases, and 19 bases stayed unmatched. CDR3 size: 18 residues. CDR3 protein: CASSFSATPGGGVDGYTF. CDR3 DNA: TGCGCCAGCAGCTTCTCAGCCACCCCTGGAGGGGGCGTGGATGGCTACACCTTC.

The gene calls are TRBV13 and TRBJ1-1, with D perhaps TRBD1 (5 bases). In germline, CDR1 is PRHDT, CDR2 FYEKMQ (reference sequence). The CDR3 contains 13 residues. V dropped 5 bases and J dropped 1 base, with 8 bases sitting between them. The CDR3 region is CASSRTGNTEAFF. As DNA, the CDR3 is TGTGCCAGCAGCCGCACAGGGAACACTGAAGCTTTCTTT. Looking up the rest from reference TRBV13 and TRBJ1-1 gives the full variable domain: AAGVIQSPRHLIKEKRETATLKCYPIPRHDTVYWYQQGPGQDPQFLISFYEKMQSDKGSIPDRFSAQQFSDYHSELNMSSLELGDSALYFCASSRTGNTEAFFGQGTRLTVV.

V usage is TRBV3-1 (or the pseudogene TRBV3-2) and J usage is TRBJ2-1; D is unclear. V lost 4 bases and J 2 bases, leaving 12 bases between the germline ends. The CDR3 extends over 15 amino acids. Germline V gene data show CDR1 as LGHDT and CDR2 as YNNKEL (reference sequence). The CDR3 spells CASSLFSCPYNEQFF. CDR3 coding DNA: TGTGCCAGCAGCCTTTTCTCGTGCCCCTACAATGAGCAGTTCTTC.

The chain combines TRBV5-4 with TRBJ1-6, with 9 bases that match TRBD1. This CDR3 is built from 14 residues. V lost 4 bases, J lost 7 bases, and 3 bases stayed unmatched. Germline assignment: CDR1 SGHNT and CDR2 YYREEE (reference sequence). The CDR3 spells CASSATGGNSPLHF. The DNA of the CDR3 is TGTGCCAGCAGCGCCACAGGGGGCAATTCACCCCTCCACTTT.

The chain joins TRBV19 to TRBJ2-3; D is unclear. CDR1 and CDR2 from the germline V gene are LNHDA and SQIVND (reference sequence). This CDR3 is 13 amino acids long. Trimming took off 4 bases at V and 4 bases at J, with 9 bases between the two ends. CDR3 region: CASSTVPADTQYF. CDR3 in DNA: TGTGCCAGTAGTACGGTCCCCGCAGATACGCAGTATTTT. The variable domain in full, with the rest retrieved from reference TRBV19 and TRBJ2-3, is DGGITQSPKYLFRKEGQNVTLSCEQNLNHDAMYWYRQDPGQGLRLIYYSQIVNDFQKGDIAEGYSVSREKKESFPLTVTSAQKNPTAFYLCASSTVPADTQYFGPGTRLTVL.

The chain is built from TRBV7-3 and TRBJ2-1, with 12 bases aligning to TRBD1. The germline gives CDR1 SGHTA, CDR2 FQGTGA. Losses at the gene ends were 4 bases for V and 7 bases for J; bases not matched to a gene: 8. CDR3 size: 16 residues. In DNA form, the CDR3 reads TGTGCCAGCAGCTCTTCCCCGGGACAGGGGGCGAATGAGCAGTTCTTC. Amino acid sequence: CASSSSPGQGANEQFF.

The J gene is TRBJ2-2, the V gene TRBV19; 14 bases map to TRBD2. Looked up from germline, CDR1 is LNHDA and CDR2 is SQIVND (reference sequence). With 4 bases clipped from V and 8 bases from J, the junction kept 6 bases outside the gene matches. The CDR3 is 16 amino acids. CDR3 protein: CASSTGLAGDPGELFF. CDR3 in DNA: TGTGCCAGTAGTACGGGACTAGCGGGAGACCCTGGGGAGCTGTTTTTT.

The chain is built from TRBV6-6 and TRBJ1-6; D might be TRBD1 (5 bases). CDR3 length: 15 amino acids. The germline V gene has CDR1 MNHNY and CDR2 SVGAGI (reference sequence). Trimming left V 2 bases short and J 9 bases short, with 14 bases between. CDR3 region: CASSYEGARGSPLHF. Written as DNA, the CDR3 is TGTGCCAGCAGTTACGAAGGGGCTCGGGGTTCACCCCTCCACTTT.

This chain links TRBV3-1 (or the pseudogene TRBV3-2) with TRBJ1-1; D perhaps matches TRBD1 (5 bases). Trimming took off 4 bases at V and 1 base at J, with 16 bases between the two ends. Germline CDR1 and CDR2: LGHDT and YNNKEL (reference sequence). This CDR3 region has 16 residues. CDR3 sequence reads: CASSLQTAPENTEAFF. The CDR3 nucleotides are TGTGCCAGCAGCCTGCAGACAGCTCCGGAGAACACTGAAGCTTTCTTT.

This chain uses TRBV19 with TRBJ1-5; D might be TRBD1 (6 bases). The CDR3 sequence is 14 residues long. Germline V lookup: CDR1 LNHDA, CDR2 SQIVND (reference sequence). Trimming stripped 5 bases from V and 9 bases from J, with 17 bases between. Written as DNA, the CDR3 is TGTGCCAGTAGTTCGACAGGATCGAACGGGCCCCAGCATTTT. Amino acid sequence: CASSSTGSNGPQHF.

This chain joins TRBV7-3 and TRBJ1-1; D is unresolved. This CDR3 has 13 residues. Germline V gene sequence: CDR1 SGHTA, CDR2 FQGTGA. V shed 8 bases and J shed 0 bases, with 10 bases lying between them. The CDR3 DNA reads TGTGCCAGCCAGGCAGGAATGAACACTGAAGCTTTCTTT. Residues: CASQAGMNTEAFF.

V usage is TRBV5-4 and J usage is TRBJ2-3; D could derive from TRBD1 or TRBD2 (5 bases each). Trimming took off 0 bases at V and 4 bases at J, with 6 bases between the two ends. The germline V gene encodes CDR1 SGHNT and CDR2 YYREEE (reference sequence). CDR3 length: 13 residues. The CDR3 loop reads CASSLGGADTQYF. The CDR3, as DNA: TGTGCCAGCAGCTTGGGAGGGGCAGATACGCAGTATTTT.

CDR3 protein: CASSLLRESNSPLHF. The CDR3 nucleotides are TGTGCCAGCAGCTTGTTAAGGGAGTCAAATTCACCCCTCCACTTT. The rearrangement uses TRBV5-4 and TRBJ1-6; the D is unclear. This CDR3 is built from 15 residues. Per germline, CDR1 SGHNT and CDR2 YYREEE (reference sequence). V was cut by 1 base and J by 7 bases, with 12 bases left in between.

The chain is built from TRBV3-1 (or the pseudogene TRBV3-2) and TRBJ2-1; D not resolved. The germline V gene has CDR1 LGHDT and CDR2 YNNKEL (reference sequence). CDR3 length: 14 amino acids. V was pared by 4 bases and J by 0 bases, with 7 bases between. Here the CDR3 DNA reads TGTGCCAGCAGCCCCAGGCTCTCCTACAATGAGCAGTTCTTC. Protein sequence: CASSPRLSYNEQFF.

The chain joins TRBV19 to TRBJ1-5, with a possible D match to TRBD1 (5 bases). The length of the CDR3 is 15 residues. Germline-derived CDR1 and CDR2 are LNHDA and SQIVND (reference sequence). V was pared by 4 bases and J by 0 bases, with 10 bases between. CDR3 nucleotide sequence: TGTGCCAGTAGTAAGGTGACAGCTAGCAATCAGCCCCAGCATTTT. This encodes CASSKVTASNQPQHF. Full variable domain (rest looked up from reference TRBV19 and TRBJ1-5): DGGITQSPKYLFRKEGQNVTLSCEQNLNHDAMYWYRQDPGQGLRLIYYSQIVNDFQKGDIAEGYSVSREKKESFPLTVTSAQKNPTAFYLCASSKVTASNQPQHFGDGTRLSIL.

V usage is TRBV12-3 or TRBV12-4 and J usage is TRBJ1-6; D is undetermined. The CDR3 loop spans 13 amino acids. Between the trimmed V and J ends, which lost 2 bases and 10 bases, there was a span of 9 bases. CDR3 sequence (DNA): TGTGCCAGCAGTTTACCTCCATCGTCACCCCTCCACTTT. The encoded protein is CASSLPPSSPLHF.

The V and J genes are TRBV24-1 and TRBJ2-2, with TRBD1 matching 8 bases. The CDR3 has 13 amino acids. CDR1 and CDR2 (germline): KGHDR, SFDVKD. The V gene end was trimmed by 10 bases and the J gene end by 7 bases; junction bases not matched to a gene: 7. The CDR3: CATRGQVDGELFF. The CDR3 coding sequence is TGTGCCACGAGGGGACAGGTGGACGGGGAGCTGTTTTTT.

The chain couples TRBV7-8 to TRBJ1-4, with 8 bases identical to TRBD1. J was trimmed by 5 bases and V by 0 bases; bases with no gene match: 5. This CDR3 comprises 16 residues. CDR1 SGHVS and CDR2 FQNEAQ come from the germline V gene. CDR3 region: CASSLAHTGGNEKLFF. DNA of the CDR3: TGTGCCAGCAGCTTAGCGCACACAGGGGGGAATGAAAAACTGTTTTTT.

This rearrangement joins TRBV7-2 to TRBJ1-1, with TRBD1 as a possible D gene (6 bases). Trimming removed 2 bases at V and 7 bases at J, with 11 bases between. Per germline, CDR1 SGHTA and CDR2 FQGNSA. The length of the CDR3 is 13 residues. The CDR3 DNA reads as TGTGCCAGCAGCTTATTTGGAGGGGGTGAAGCTTTCTTT. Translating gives CASSLFGGGEAFF. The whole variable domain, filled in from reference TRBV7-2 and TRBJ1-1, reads GAGVSQSPSNKVTEKGKDVELRCDPISGHTALYWYRQSLGQGLEFLIYFQGNSAPDKSGLPSDRFSAERTGGSVSTLTIQRTQQEDSAVYLCASSLFGGGEAFFGQGTRLTVV.

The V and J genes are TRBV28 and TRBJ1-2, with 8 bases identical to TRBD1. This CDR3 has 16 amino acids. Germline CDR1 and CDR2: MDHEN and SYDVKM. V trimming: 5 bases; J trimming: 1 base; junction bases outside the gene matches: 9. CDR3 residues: CASSPLSGGGNYGYTF. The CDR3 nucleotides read TGTGCCAGCAGTCCACTCTCAGGGGGCGGTAACTATGGCTACACCTTC.

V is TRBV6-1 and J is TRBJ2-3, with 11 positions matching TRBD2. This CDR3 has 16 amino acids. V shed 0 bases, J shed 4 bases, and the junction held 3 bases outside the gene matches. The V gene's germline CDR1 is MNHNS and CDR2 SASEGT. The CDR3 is CASSEALAGGADTQYF. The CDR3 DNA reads TGTGCCAGCAGTGAAGCGCTAGCGGGAGGCGCAGATACGCAGTATTTT.

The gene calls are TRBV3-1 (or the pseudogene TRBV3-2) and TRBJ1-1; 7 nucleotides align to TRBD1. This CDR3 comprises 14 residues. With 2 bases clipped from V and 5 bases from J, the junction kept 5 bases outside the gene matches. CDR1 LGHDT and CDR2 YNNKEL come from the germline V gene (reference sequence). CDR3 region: CASSQRDSWTEAFF. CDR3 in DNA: TGTGCCAGCAGCCAAAGGGACAGCTGGACTGAAGCTTTCTTT.